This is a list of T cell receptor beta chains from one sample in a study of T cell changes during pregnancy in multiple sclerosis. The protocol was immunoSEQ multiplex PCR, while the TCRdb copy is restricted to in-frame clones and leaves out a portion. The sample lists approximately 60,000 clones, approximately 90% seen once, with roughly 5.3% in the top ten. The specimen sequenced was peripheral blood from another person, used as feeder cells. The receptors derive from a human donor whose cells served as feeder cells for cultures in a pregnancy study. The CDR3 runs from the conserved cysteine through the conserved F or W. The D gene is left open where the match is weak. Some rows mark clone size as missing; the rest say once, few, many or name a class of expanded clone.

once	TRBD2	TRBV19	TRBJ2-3	CASTRLAGDTQYF	TGTGCCAGTACCCGACTAGCCGGGGATACGCAGTATTTT
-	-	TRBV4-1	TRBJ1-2	CASSLDRNYGYTF	TGCGCCAGCAGCCTAGACAGGAACTATGGCTACACCTTC
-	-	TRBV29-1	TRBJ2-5	CSQLDGSETQYF	TGCAGCCAACTGGACGGGTCAGAGACCCAGTACTTC
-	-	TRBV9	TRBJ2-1	CASSRSWGEQFF	TGTGCCAGCAGTCGTAGCTGGGGTGAGCAGTTCTTC
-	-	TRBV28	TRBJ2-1	CASSLEEGTAGSNEQFF	TGTGCCAGCAGTTTAGAGGAGGGGACGGCGGGATCCAATGAGCAGTTCTTC
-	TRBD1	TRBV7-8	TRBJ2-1	CASSSPTGENYNEQFF	TGTGCCAGCAGCTCACCGACAGGGGAAAACTACAATGAGCAGTTCTTC
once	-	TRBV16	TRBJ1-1	CASMPNRVEAFF	TGTGCCAGCATGCCTAACAGGGTCGAAGCTTTCTTT
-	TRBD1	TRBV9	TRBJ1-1	CASSVTDRGTEAFF	TGTGCCAGCAGCGTAACCGACAGGGGCACTGAAGCTTTCTTT
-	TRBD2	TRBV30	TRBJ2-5	CAGSTSGSFVGTQYF	TGTGCCGGGTCGACTAGCGGCAGCTTTGTAGGGACCCAGTACTTC
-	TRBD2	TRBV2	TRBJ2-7	CASSPTKRGYEQYF	TGTGCCAGCAGTCCGACTAAGCGGGGGTACGAGCAGTACTTC
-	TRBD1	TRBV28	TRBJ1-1	CASSSGPGTGDMNTEAFF	TGTGCCAGCAGTTCCGGCCCCGGGACAGGGGACATGAACACTGAAGCTTTCTTT
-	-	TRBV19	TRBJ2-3	CASSARDGASTDTQYF	TGTGCCAGTAGTGCACGGGACGGAGCCTCCACAGATACGCAGTATTTT
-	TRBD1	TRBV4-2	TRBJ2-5	CASSRGQGEETQYF	TGTGCCAGCAGTAGGGGACAGGGGGAAGAGACCCAGTACTTC
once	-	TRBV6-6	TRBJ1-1	CASSDPNTEAFF	TGTGCCAGCAGTGACCCTAACACTGAAGCTTTCTTT
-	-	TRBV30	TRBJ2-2	CAWSAGGENTGELFF	TGTGCCTGGAGTGCAGGGGGGGAGAACACCGGGGAGCTGTTTTTT
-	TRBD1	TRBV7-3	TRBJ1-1	CASSRDRDTEAFF	TGTGCCAGCAGCAGGGACAGGGACACTGAAGCTTTCTTT
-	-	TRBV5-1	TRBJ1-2	CASSQERDYGYTF	TGCGCCAGCAGCCAGGAGAGGGACTATGGCTACACCTTC
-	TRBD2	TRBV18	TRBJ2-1	CASSPGRPGEQFF	TGTGCCAGCTCACCCGGGAGGCCGGGGGAGCAGTTCTTC
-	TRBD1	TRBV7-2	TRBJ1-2	CASSLGTGYYGYTF	TGTGCCAGCAGCTTAGGGACAGGGTACTATGGCTACACCTTC
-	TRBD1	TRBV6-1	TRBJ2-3	CASTLGQPTDTQYF	TGTGCCAGCACACTGGGACAGCCCACAGATACGCAGTATTTT
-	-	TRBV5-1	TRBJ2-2	CASSRVGTGELFF	TGCGCCAGCAGCCGGGTCGGCACCGGGGAGCTGTTTTTT
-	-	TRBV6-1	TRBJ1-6	CASSATAYNSPLHF	TGTGCCAGCAGCGCGACGGCGTATAATTCACCCCTCCACTTT
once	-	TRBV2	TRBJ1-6	CASSEGSSNSPLHF	TGTGCCAGCAGTGAGGGCAGCTCTAATTCACCCCTCCACTTT
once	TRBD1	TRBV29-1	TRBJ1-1	CSVEGVAGGNTEAFF	TGCAGCGTTGAGGGCGTTGCAGGGGGCAACACTGAAGCTTTCTTT
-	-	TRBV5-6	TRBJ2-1	CASREHPDEREQFF	TGTGCCAGCAGAGAACACCCAGATGAACGTGAGCAGTTCTTC
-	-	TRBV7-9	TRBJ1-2	CASSLQAGYGYTF	TGTGCCAGCAGCTTACAGGCTGGCTATGGCTACACCTTC
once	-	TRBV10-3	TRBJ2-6	CAIRADSGANVLTF	TGTGCCATCAGGGCAGACTCTGGGGCCAACGTCCTGACTTTC
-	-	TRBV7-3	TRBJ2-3	CASSLKGSDTQYF	TGTGCCAGCAGCTTGAAAGGATCAGATACGCAGTATTTT
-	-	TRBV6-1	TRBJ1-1	CASTLLRGAFF	TGTGCCAGCACCTTGCTCCGTGGAGCTTTCTTT
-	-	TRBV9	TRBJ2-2	CASSVGLFNTGELFF	TGTGCCAGCAGCGTCGGACTATTCAACACCGGGGAGCTGTTTTTT
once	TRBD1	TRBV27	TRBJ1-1	CASRLNRGREAFF	TGTGCCAGCAGATTAAACAGGGGGCGTGAAGCTTTCTTT
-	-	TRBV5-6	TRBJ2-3	CASSLSADTQYF	TGTGCCAGCAGCTTGAGCGCAGATACGCAGTATTTT
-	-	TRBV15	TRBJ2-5	CATSRDQQETQYF	TGTGCCACCAGCAGGGACCAACAAGAGACCCAGTACTTC
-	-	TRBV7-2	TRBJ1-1	CASNQTPNTEAFF	TGTGCCAGCAACCAGACACCCAACACTGAAGCTTTCTTT
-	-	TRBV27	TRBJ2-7	CASSLVSNEQYF	TGTGCCAGCAGTTTAGTGAGCAACGAGCAGTACTTC
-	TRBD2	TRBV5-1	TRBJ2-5	CASSPGGQETQYF	TGCGCCAGCAGCCCGGGGGGCCAAGAGACCCAGTACTTC
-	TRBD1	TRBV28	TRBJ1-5	CASKQQGVGNQPQHF	TGTGCCAGCAAACAACAGGGGGTAGGGAATCAGCCCCAGCATTTT
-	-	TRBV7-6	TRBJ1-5	CASSLGRENQPQHF	TGTGCCAGCAGCTTAGGACGGGAGAATCAGCCCCAGCATTTT
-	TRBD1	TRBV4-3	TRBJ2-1	CASSPRGLLNEQFF	TGCGCCAGCAGCCCTAGGGGGCTGCTCAATGAGCAGTTCTTC
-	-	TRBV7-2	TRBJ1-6	CASSLGDRGYNSPLHF	TGTGCCAGCAGCTTAGGAGATAGGGGATATAATTCACCCCTCCACTTT
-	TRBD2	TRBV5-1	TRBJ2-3	CASGRGGRTDTQYF	TGCGCCAGCGGACGGGGGGGCCGCACAGATACGCAGTATTTT
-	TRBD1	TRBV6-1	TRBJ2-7	CASRYRGPGYEQYF	TGTGCCAGCAGGTACAGGGGCCCGGGTTACGAGCAGTACTTC
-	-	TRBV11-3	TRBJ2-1	CASSLDQGGTAATNEQFF	TGTGCCAGCAGCTTAGATCAAGGTGGAACGGCGGCGACGAATGAGCAGTTCTTC
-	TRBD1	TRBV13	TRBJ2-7	CASSFPNRGYEQYF	TGTGCCAGCAGCTTTCCGAACAGGGGGTACGAGCAGTACTTC
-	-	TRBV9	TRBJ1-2	CASFGTQNYGYTF	TGTGCCAGCTTCGGGACCCAAAACTATGGCTACACCTTC
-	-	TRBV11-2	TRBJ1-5	CASSLGRGGNQPQHF	TGTGCCAGCAGCTTGGGCAGGGGTGGGAATCAGCCCCAGCATTTT
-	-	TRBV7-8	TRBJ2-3	CASTPGTTDTQYF	TGTGCCAGCACTCCGGGGACGACAGATACGCAGTATTTT
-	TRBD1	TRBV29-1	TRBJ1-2	CSVGRDRGYGYTF	TGCAGCGTTGGGAGGGACAGGGGTTATGGCTACACCTTC
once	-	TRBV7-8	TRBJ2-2	CASSLMANTGELFF	TGTGCCAGCAGCTTAATGGCGAACACCGGGGAGCTGTTTTTT
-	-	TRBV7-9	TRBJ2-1	CASSLKGGAGNEQFF	TGTGCCAGCAGCTTAAAGGGGGGAGCGGGGAATGAGCAGTTCTTC
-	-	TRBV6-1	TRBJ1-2	CASSDRGKGLNGYTF	TGTGCCAGCAGTGATCGAGGGAAAGGCCTCAATGGCTACACCTTC
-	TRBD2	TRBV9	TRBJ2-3	CASSTRTSGTDTQYF	TGTGCCAGCAGCACCCGGACTAGCGGTACAGATACGCAGTATTTT
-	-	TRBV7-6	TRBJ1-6	CASSFFQPGSPLHF	TGTGCCAGCAGCTTCTTCCAACCCGGGTCACCCCTCCACTTT
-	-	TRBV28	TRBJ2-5	CASSNFGGAGGQETQYF	TGTGCCAGCAGTAATTTTGGCGGGGCGGGCGGCCAAGAGACCCAGTACTTC
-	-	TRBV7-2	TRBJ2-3	CASSFVARQGSGTDTQYF	TGTGCCAGCAGCTTTGTTGCACGTCAGGGCTCAGGGACAGATACGCAGTATTTT
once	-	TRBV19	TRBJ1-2	CASSSEFYGYTF	TGTGCCAGTAGTTCTGAATTCTATGGCTACACCTTC
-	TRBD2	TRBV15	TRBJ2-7	CATSRELRGDYEQYF	TGTGCCACCAGCAGAGAATTGCGGGGGGACTACGAGCAGTACTTC